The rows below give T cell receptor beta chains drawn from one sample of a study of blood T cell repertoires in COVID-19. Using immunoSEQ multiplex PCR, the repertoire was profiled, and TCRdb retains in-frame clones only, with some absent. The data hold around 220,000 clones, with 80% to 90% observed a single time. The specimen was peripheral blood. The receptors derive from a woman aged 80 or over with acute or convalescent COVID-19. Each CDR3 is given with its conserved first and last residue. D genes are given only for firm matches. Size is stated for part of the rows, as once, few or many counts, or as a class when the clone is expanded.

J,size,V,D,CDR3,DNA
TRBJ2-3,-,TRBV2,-,CASTPPSDTQYF,TGTGCCAGCACCCCTCCCTCAGATACGCAGTATTTT
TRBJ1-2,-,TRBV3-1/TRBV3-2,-,CASSQDRSAGHGYTF,TGTGCCAGCAGCCAAGATCGGTCGGCAGGCCATGGCTACACCTTC
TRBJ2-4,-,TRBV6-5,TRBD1,CASSFSGTVAKNIQYF,TGTGCCAGCAGTTTCTCCGGGACAGTAGCCAAAAACATTCAGTACTTC
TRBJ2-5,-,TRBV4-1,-,CASSQSLRDTYGTQYF,TGCGCCAGCAGCCAGTCACTCCGGGACACTTACGGGACCCAGTACTTC
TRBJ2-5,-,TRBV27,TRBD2,CASSLTSGGRGTQYF,TGTGCCAGCAGTTTGACTAGCGGGGGTCGTGGGACCCAGTACTTC
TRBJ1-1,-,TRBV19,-,CASSTTVNTEAFF,TGTGCCAGTAGTACGACAGTGAACACTGAAGCTTTCTTT
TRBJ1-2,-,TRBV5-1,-,CASSFDSTNYGYTF,TGCGCCAGCAGCTTCGACAGTACTAACTATGGCTACACCTTC
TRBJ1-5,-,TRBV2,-,CASSESGYEGQPQHF,TGTGCCAGCAGTGAATCGGGATACGAAGGTCAGCCCCAGCATTTT
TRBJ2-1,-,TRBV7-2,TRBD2,CASSKNGGGALNEQFF,TGTGCCAGCAGCAAGAACGGCGGGGGGGCCCTCAATGAGCAGTTCTTC
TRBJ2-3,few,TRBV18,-,CASSIRLGARRLDTQYF,TGTGCCAGCTCAATTCGGTTAGGGGCTCGACGGTTAGATACGCAGTATTTT
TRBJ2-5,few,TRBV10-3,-,CAIRGVGETQYF,TGTGCCATCAGGGGAGTGGGCGAGACCCAGTACTTC
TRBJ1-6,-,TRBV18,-,CASSPRGVFESPLHF,TGTGCCAGCTCACCACGCGGTGTTTTCGAGTCACCCCTCCACTTT
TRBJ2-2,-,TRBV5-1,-,CASSLGQQAGELFF,TGCGCCAGCAGCTTGGGCCAGCAGGCCGGGGAGCTGTTTTTT
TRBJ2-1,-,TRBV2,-,CASRTSPSYNEQFF,TGTGCCAGCAGGACTTCTCCTTCCTACAATGAGCAGTTCTTC
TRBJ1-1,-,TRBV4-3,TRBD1,CASSWGQSTEAFF,TGCGCCAGCAGCTGGGGACAGTCCACTGAAGCTTTCTTT
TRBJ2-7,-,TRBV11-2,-,CASSPGLVPEQYF,TGTGCCAGCAGCCCCGGTCTTGTCCCCGAGCAGTACTTC
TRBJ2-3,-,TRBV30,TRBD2,CAWRLAGGTDTQYF,TGTGCCTGGCGACTAGCGGGGGGCACAGATACGCAGTATTTT
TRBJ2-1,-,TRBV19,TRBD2,CASSMGRETYNEQFF,TGTGCCAGTAGTATGGGGCGGGAGACCTACAATGAGCAGTTCTTC
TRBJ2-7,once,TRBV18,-,CASSPPSRSYEQYF,TGTGCCAGCTCACCACCGTCGAGAAGCTACGAGCAGTACTTC
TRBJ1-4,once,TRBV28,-,CASSKQATNEKLFF,TGTGCCAGCAGTAAACAAGCAACTAATGAAAAACTGTTTTTT
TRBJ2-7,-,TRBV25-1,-,CASSPYAGDEQYF,TGTGCCAGCAGTCCCTACGCAGGGGACGAGCAGTACTTC
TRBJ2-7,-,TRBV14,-,CASSPYTGPYEQYF,TGTGCCAGCAGCCCTTATACAGGGCCCTACGAGCAGTACTTC
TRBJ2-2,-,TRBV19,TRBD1,CASITGASNTGELFF,TGTGCCAGCATAACAGGGGCTTCGAACACCGGGGAGCTGTTTTTT
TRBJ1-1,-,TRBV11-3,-,CASSYEGGGTTEAFF,TGTGCCAGCAGCTATGAGGGGGGAGGGACGACTGAAGCTTTCTTT
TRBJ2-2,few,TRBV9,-,CASSDSGALNTGELFF,TGTGCCAGCAGCGACAGCGGCGCCTTGAACACCGGGGAGCTGTTTTTT
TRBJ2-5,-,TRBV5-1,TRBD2,CASSIGLAGGPNTQYF,TGCGCCAGCAGCATCGGACTAGCGGGAGGCCCCAACACCCAGTACTTC
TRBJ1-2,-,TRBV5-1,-,CASSLGTNQAYGYTF,TGCGCCAGCAGCTTAGGAACCAACCAGGCCTATGGCTACACCTTC
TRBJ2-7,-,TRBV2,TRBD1,CASSQGQGGEQYF,TGTGCCAGCAGCCAGGGACAGGGGGGCGAGCAGTACTTC
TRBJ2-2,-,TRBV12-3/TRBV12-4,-,CASTRGGELFF,TGTGCCAGCACCCGGGGAGGGGAGCTGTTTTTT
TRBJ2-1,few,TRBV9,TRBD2,CASSLTSGGSYNEQFF,TGTGCCAGCAGCCTTACTAGCGGGGGGTCATACAATGAGCAGTTCTTC
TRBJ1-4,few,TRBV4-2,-,CASSLTGANEKLFF,TGTGCCAGCAGCTTGACAGGAGCTAATGAAAAACTGTTTTTT
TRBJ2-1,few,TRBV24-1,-,CATSDLRLGSKNEQFF,TGTGCCACCAGTGATTTACGGCTAGGCAGTAAGAATGAGCAGTTCTTC
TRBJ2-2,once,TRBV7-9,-,CASSLDRVSGELFF,TGTGCCAGCAGCTTAGACAGGGTGTCCGGGGAGCTGTTTTTT
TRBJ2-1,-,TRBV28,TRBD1,CASIGNTGAYNEQFF,TGTGCCAGCATTGGTAATACAGGGGCCTACAATGAGCAGTTCTTC
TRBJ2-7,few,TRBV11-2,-,CASSPNRVGHEQYF,TGTGCCAGCAGCCCTAACAGGGTAGGGCACGAGCAGTACTTC
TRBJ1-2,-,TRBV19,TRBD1,CASSTTTGGFAGYTF,TGTGCCAGTAGTACGACGACAGGGGGTTTTGCTGGCTACACCTTC
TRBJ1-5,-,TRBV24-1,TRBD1,CATSEGQGGQPQHF,TGTGCCACCAGTGAAGGTCAGGGGGGCCAGCCCCAGCATTTT
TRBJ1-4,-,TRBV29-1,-,CSMTVNNEKLFF,TGCAGTATGACAGTGAATAATGAAAAACTGTTTTTT